This is a list of T cell receptor beta chains from one sample in a study of blood T cell repertoires in COVID-19. The assay was immunoSEQ multiplex PCR, and TCRdb's table has in-frame clones only and misses some. The sample lists about 160,000 clones; 70% to 85% were seen once. The sample comprised peripheral blood. The receptor set was obtained from a woman older than 75 with acute or convalescent COVID-19. Each CDR3 is given with its conserved first and last residue. The order of the fields is clone size, J gene, D gene, V gene, CDR3 DNA, CDR3 protein. D genes are given only for firm matches. Clone size is shown for a subset of rows, as once, few, many or a class of expanded clone.

abundance: NA
j_gene: TRBJ2-1
d_gene: NA
v_gene: TRBV18
CDR3nt: TGTGCCAGCTCACCTCCGGGAATAAAAGTAGAGCAGTTCTTC
CDR3aa: CASSPPGIKVEQFF

abundance: few
j_gene: TRBJ1-1
d_gene: NA
v_gene: TRBV10-3
CDR3nt: TGTGCCATCAGTGAGTCGTGGCAGGGGCCGGGGAACACTGAAGCTTTCTTT
CDR3aa: CAISESWQGPGNTEAFF

abundance: NA
j_gene: TRBJ1-2
d_gene: TRBD1
v_gene: TRBV27
CDR3nt: TGTGCCAGCAGTCCGGACAGGTTGAACTATGGCTACACCTTC
CDR3aa: CASSPDRLNYGYTF

abundance: NA
j_gene: TRBJ1-6
d_gene: TRBD1
v_gene: TRBV30
CDR3nt: TGTGCCTGGATCGTCCGACAGGGAGATTCACCCCTCCACTTT
CDR3aa: CAWIVRQGDSPLHF

abundance: NA
j_gene: TRBJ1-1
d_gene: NA
v_gene: TRBV2
CDR3nt: TGTGCCAGCAGACTACAGGGTTCTGGGGGCACTGAAGCTTTCTTT
CDR3aa: CASRLQGSGGTEAFF

abundance: NA
j_gene: TRBJ1-1
d_gene: NA
v_gene: TRBV11-3
CDR3nt: TGTGCCAGCAGCTTACCCCCACACGCTGAAGCTTTCTTT
CDR3aa: CASSLPPHAEAFF

abundance: NA
j_gene: TRBJ1-4
d_gene: NA
v_gene: TRBV2
CDR3nt: TGTGCCAGCAGTGAAGGACAGTCTAATGAAAAACTGTTTTTT
CDR3aa: CASSEGQSNEKLFF

abundance: NA
j_gene: TRBJ1-2
d_gene: NA
v_gene: TRBV29-1
CDR3nt: TGCAGCGTTGGTCCAGGCGTGAGCTATGGCTACACCTTC
CDR3aa: CSVGPGVSYGYTF

abundance: NA
j_gene: TRBJ1-6
d_gene: TRBD1
v_gene: TRBV30
CDR3nt: TGTGCCTGGAGTCCCCGGGACAGGGATAATTCACCCCTCCACTTT
CDR3aa: CAWSPRDRDNSPLHF

abundance: once
j_gene: TRBJ2-2
d_gene: TRBD2
v_gene: TRBV7-7
CDR3nt: TGTGCCAGCAGCCCCCGAACTAGCGTGAACACCGGGGAGCTGTTTTTT
CDR3aa: CASSPRTSVNTGELFF

abundance: NA
j_gene: TRBJ1-5
d_gene: NA
v_gene: TRBV27
CDR3nt: TGTGCCAGCAGTGCCACAGGGAATCAGCCCCAGCATTTT
CDR3aa: CASSATGNQPQHF

abundance: NA
j_gene: TRBJ1-2
d_gene: NA
v_gene: TRBV19
CDR3nt: TGTGCCAGTAGAACCTCGGGGGGTGACTATGGCTACACCTTC
CDR3aa: CASRTSGGDYGYTF

abundance: NA
j_gene: TRBJ2-5
d_gene: NA
v_gene: TRBV18
CDR3nt: TGTGCCAGCTCACCCACAGCCCAAGAGACCCAGTACTTC
CDR3aa: CASSPTAQETQYF

abundance: NA
j_gene: TRBJ2-7
d_gene: TRBD2
v_gene: TRBV10-3
CDR3nt: TGTGCCATCAGTGGTAGCGGGGGGACCTACGAGCAGTACTTC
CDR3aa: CAISGSGGTYEQYF

abundance: NA
j_gene: TRBJ2-1
d_gene: NA
v_gene: TRBV19
CDR3nt: TGTGCCAGTAGTATAGACCCTAATGAGCAGTTCTTC
CDR3aa: CASSIDPNEQFF

abundance: NA
j_gene: TRBJ2-3
d_gene: TRBD2
v_gene: TRBV6-5
CDR3nt: TGTGCCAGCAGTTATGGCGGGAGCGATACGCAGTATTTT
CDR3aa: CASSYGGSDTQYF

abundance: few
j_gene: TRBJ1-2
d_gene: TRBD1
v_gene: TRBV7-9
CDR3nt: TGTGCCAGCAGCTACGGACAGGGGGTTAATCGAGGGGGCTACACCTTC
CDR3aa: CASSYGQGVNRGGYTF

abundance: NA
j_gene: TRBJ1-1
d_gene: NA
v_gene: TRBV18
CDR3nt: TGTGCCAGCTCACCACGACAGAGAGACTTCACTGAAGCTTTCTTT
CDR3aa: CASSPRQRDFTEAFF

abundance: NA
j_gene: TRBJ2-1
d_gene: NA
v_gene: TRBV6-5
CDR3nt: TGTGCCAGCAGGGGAGCGGGCCAGGCCTACAATGAGCAGTTCTTC
CDR3aa: CASRGAGQAYNEQFF

abundance: NA
j_gene: TRBJ2-7
d_gene: TRBD1
v_gene: TRBV11-3
CDR3nt: TGTGCCAGCAGCTTAGATCAGGGGGCGCAGCAGTACTTC
CDR3aa: CASSLDQGAQQYF

abundance: NA
j_gene: TRBJ2-7
d_gene: TRBD2
v_gene: TRBV10-2
CDR3nt: TGCGCCAGCAGCGTTAGTGGCGGGAGGAGCTCCTACGAGCAGTACTTC
CDR3aa: CASSVSGGRSSYEQYF

abundance: once
j_gene: TRBJ1-2
d_gene: TRBD1
v_gene: TRBV5-1
CDR3nt: TGCGCCAGCAGCCACCAGGGGGAGTTCGAGTATGGCTACACCTTC
CDR3aa: CASSHQGEFEYGYTF

abundance: NA
j_gene: TRBJ1-1
d_gene: NA
v_gene: TRBV5-1
CDR3nt: TGCGCCAGCAGCCCGGGACGGGGGGGCACTGAAGCTTTCTTT
CDR3aa: CASSPGRGGTEAFF

abundance: few
j_gene: TRBJ2-7
d_gene: TRBD1
v_gene: TRBV10-2
CDR3nt: TGCGCCAGCAGAACGGGACAGGCCTACGAGCAGTACTTC
CDR3aa: CASRTGQAYEQYF

abundance: NA
j_gene: TRBJ2-7
d_gene: NA
v_gene: TRBV9
CDR3nt: TGTGCCAGCAGCGTGGGGACTGCAGAGCAGTACTTC
CDR3aa: CASSVGTAEQYF

abundance: once
j_gene: TRBJ2-1
d_gene: NA
v_gene: TRBV19
CDR3nt: TGTGCCAGTAGTATGGGGGCGAGACTTCAGTACAATGAGCAGTTCTTC
CDR3aa: CASSMGARLQYNEQFF

abundance: once
j_gene: TRBJ2-7
d_gene: TRBD1
v_gene: TRBV3-1/TRBV3-2
CDR3nt: TGTGCCAGCAGCGCACCGGGACAGACAACCTACGAGCAGTACTTC
CDR3aa: CASSAPGQTTYEQYF

abundance: NA
j_gene: TRBJ1-1
d_gene: NA
v_gene: TRBV5-5
CDR3nt: TGTGCCAGCAAACAGGGTTGGACTGAAGCTTTCTTT
CDR3aa: CASKQGWTEAFF

abundance: NA
j_gene: TRBJ2-1
d_gene: TRBD2
v_gene: TRBV5-1
CDR3nt: TGCGCCAGCGGACTAGCGGGAGGGTGGAATGAGCAGTTCTTC
CDR3aa: CASGLAGGWNEQFF

abundance: NA
j_gene: TRBJ2-2
d_gene: NA
v_gene: TRBV29-1
CDR3nt: TGCAGCGTTAGCTCCGTAAACACCGGGGAGCTGTTTTTT
CDR3aa: CSVSSVNTGELFF

abundance: NA
j_gene: TRBJ1-1
d_gene: NA
v_gene: TRBV6-5
CDR3nt: TGTGCCAGCAGTTACTATGGACAGAACACTGAAGCTTTCTTT
CDR3aa: CASSYYGQNTEAFF

abundance: NA
j_gene: TRBJ2-7
d_gene: NA
v_gene: TRBV6-6
CDR3nt: TGTGCCAGCAGTTATGCGGGGGAGCAGTACTTC
CDR3aa: CASSYAGEQYF

abundance: NA
j_gene: TRBJ2-7
d_gene: NA
v_gene: TRBV27
CDR3nt: TGTGCCAGTGGCGGCACCTTATCCTACGAGCAGTACTTC
CDR3aa: CASGGTLSYEQYF

abundance: NA
j_gene: TRBJ2-7
d_gene: TRBD2
v_gene: TRBV6-5
CDR3nt: TGTGCCAGCAGTTACGGCCTAGCGGGAGAGCAGTACTTC
CDR3aa: CASSYGLAGEQYF

abundance: NA
j_gene: TRBJ2-7
d_gene: TRBD1
v_gene: TRBV29-1
CDR3nt: TGCAGCGTCAGGACAGGCACCACCTACGAGCAGTACTTC
CDR3aa: CSVRTGTTYEQYF

abundance: NA
j_gene: TRBJ1-4
d_gene: NA
v_gene: TRBV30
CDR3nt: TGTGCCTGGAGTGTACTAGGGCCTAATGAAAAACTGTTTTTT
CDR3aa: CAWSVLGPNEKLFF

abundance: NA
j_gene: TRBJ1-5
d_gene: TRBD1
v_gene: TRBV27
CDR3nt: TGTGCCAGCAGTTCCTTCTCGGGGACAGGGCATAGCAATCAGCCCCAGCATTTT
CDR3aa: CASSSFSGTGHSNQPQHF

abundance: NA
j_gene: TRBJ1-5
d_gene: NA
v_gene: TRBV5-6
CDR3nt: TGTGCCAGCAGCTTGTCAGGCAGGGGCGATCAGCCCCAGCATTTT
CDR3aa: CASSLSGRGDQPQHF

abundance: NA
j_gene: TRBJ1-5
d_gene: TRBD1
v_gene: TRBV4-1
CDR3nt: TGCGCCAGCAGCCGGACGAGACAGGGGTTGGGCAATCAGCCCCAGCATTTT
CDR3aa: CASSRTRQGLGNQPQHF

abundance: NA
j_gene: TRBJ1-1
d_gene: NA
v_gene: TRBV9
CDR3nt: TGTGCCAGCAGCCGGGGAGTAAACACTGAAGCTTTCTTT
CDR3aa: CASSRGVNTEAFF

abundance: NA
j_gene: TRBJ2-7
d_gene: TRBD2
v_gene: TRBV19
CDR3nt: TGTGCCAGTAGCTTGGGATCCGGGACTAGCGGGCCGACCTACGAGCAGTACTTC
CDR3aa: CASSLGSGTSGPTYEQYF

abundance: many
j_gene: TRBJ2-1
d_gene: NA
v_gene: TRBV10-2
CDR3nt: TGCGCCAGCAGCCACCCACTTGAGGGCATTTCATCGAATGAGCAGTTCTTC
CDR3aa: CASSHPLEGISSNEQFF

abundance: few
j_gene: TRBJ1-1
d_gene: NA
v_gene: TRBV11-3
CDR3nt: TGTGCCAGGCTAGGTGTTAGTGGTTTCTTT
CDR3aa: CARLGVSGFF

abundance: NA
j_gene: TRBJ2-7
d_gene: NA
v_gene: TRBV18
CDR3nt: TGTGCCAGCTCACCTATAAGGGGGGGAGCCTACGAGCAGTACTTC
CDR3aa: CASSPIRGGAYEQYF

abundance: once
j_gene: TRBJ1-6
d_gene: NA
v_gene: TRBV12-3/TRBV12-4
CDR3nt: TGTGCCAGTGGCGGCGACTATAATTCACCCCTCCACTTT
CDR3aa: CASGGDYNSPLHF

abundance: NA
j_gene: TRBJ2-1
d_gene: NA
v_gene: TRBV7-8
CDR3nt: TGTGCCAGCAGCATCCACCTAGGAGAATGGTTCTTC
CDR3aa: CASSIHLGEWFF

abundance: NA
j_gene: TRBJ2-1
d_gene: NA
v_gene: TRBV2
CDR3nt: TGTGCCAGCAGTGATCGGGAGAGCGACAATGAGCAGTTCTTC
CDR3aa: CASSDRESDNEQFF

abundance: medium-sized
j_gene: TRBJ2-7
d_gene: TRBD1
v_gene: TRBV18
CDR3nt: TGTGCCAGCTCACCATGGGGACAGGGGGACCCCTACGAGCAGTACTTC
CDR3aa: CASSPWGQGDPYEQYF